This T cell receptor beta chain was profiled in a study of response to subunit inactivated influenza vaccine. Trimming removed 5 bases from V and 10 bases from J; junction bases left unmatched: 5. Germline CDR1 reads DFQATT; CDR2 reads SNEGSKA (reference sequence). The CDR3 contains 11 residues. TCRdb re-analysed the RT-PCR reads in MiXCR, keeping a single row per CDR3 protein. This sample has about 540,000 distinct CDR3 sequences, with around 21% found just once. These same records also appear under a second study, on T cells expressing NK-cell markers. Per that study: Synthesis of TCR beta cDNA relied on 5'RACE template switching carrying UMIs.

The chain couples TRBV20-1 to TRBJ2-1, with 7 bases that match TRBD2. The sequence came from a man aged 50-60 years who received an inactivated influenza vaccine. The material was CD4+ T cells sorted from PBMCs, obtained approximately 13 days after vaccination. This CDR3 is CSAPSRGEQFF. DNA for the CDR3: TGCAGTGCTCCGTCGCGGGGGGAGCAGTTCTTC.